The rows below give T cell receptor beta chains drawn from one sample of a study of T cells in narcolepsy. Measured with immunoSEQ multiplex PCR; TCRdb has only the in-frame clones, and not every one. Of about 40,000 clones in the sample, 70% to 90% are singletons; the top ten hold more than 0.9%. Sequencing was carried out using CD45RA- memory CD4+ T cells from PBMCs. The receptors stem from a human donor with narcolepsy. Each CDR3 is given with its conserved first and last residue. D genes are given only for firm matches. For some rows the clone size is stated as once, few or many, or as a class when expanded; others skip it.

J gene: TRBJ1-5
clone size: once
D gene: TRBD1
V gene: TRBV6-5
CDR3 DNA: TGTGCCAGCAGGGCCGACAGGGGGGGACAGCCCCAGCATTTT
CDR3 protein: CASRADRGGQPQHF

J gene: TRBJ1-2
clone size: NA
D gene: TRBD1
V gene: TRBV19
CDR3 DNA: TGTGCCAGTAGTACCACCGGGACAGCCCCTAACTATGGCTACACCTTC
CDR3 protein: CASSTTGTAPNYGYTF

J gene: TRBJ2-2
clone size: NA
D gene: TRBD1
V gene: TRBV6-1
CDR3 DNA: TGTGCCAGCGGTATTTGGACAGGGGATATCGGGGAGCTGTTTTTT
CDR3 protein: CASGIWTGDIGELFF

J gene: TRBJ2-2
clone size: NA
D gene: TRBD2
V gene: TRBV5-6
CDR3 DNA: TGTGCCAGCAGCTTAGGACTAGCGGAGAACACCGGGGAGCTGTTTTTT
CDR3 protein: CASSLGLAENTGELFF

J gene: TRBJ2-1
clone size: NA
D gene: TRBD1
V gene: TRBV11-3
CDR3 DNA: TGTGCCAGCAGCTTAGCAGGTTTAAAGGGGGCCGGTAATGAGCAGTTCTTC
CDR3 protein: CASSLAGLKGAGNEQFF

J gene: TRBJ1-2
clone size: NA
D gene: NA
V gene: TRBV5-6
CDR3 DNA: TGTGCCAGCAGCTTGGGGAGGGCCGCTTATGGCTACACCTTC
CDR3 protein: CASSLGRAAYGYTF

J gene: TRBJ2-3
clone size: NA
D gene: NA
V gene: TRBV2
CDR3 DNA: TGTGCCAGCAGTGCGGAGGCTGTTAGCACAGATACGCAGTATTTT
CDR3 protein: CASSAEAVSTDTQYF

J gene: TRBJ2-7
clone size: NA
D gene: TRBD1
V gene: TRBV6-5
CDR3 DNA: TGTGCCAGCACTGCGGACAGGCCCTCCTACGAGCAGTACTTC
CDR3 protein: CASTADRPSYEQYF

J gene: TRBJ1-6
clone size: few
D gene: TRBD1
V gene: TRBV27
CDR3 DNA: TGTGCCAGCAGTTCCCATGACAGGGACTTAATACTCCACTTT
CDR3 protein: CASSSHDRDLILHF

J gene: TRBJ2-7
clone size: NA
D gene: NA
V gene: TRBV21-1
CDR3 DNA: TGTGCCAGCAGCTCCCAGGGGGCGGGCTACGAGCAGTACTTC
CDR3 protein: CASSSQGAGYEQYF

J gene: TRBJ1-1
clone size: NA
D gene: NA
V gene: TRBV5-1
CDR3 DNA: TGCGCCAGCAGCTGGGGTGTGGGACAAAGGTCGACTGAAGCTTTCTTT
CDR3 protein: CASSWGVGQRSTEAFF

J gene: TRBJ1-1
clone size: NA
D gene: TRBD1
V gene: TRBV6-6
CDR3 DNA: TGTGCCAGCAGAGAGGGGGACAGTGGAATGAACACTGAAGCTTTCTTT
CDR3 protein: CASREGDSGMNTEAFF

J gene: TRBJ1-3
clone size: NA
D gene: NA
V gene: TRBV19
CDR3 DNA: TGTGCCAGTAGTATTGATCGAGCGAGCTCTGGAAACACCATATATTTT
CDR3 protein: CASSIDRASSGNTIYF

J gene: TRBJ2-2
clone size: NA
D gene: NA
V gene: TRBV6-6
CDR3 DNA: TGTGCCAGCACCTCCCGGGGGAACACCGGGGAGCTGTTTTTT
CDR3 protein: CASTSRGNTGELFF

J gene: TRBJ2-2
clone size: NA
D gene: NA
V gene: TRBV7-3
CDR3 DNA: TGTGCCAGCAGCCTCACCGGGGAGCTGTTTTTT
CDR3 protein: CASSLTGELFF

J gene: TRBJ1-6
clone size: NA
D gene: NA
V gene: TRBV4-2
CDR3 DNA: TGTGCCAGCAGCTCGCGCGATTCACCCCTCCACTTT
CDR3 protein: CASSSRDSPLHF

J gene: TRBJ1-1
clone size: NA
D gene: NA
V gene: TRBV6-1
CDR3 DNA: TGTGCCAGCAGTGTGCAGCTAGGACAGAACACTGAAGCTTTCTTT
CDR3 protein: CASSVQLGQNTEAFF

J gene: TRBJ2-6
clone size: NA
D gene: NA
V gene: TRBV5-1
CDR3 DNA: TGCGCCAGCAGCTTGTCCGGGACTGGGGCCAACGTCCTGACTTTC
CDR3 protein: CASSLSGTGANVLTF

J gene: TRBJ1-1
clone size: NA
D gene: NA
V gene: TRBV6-1
CDR3 DNA: TGTGCCAGCAGTGAAGCGCTTCGACGGAACACTGAAGCTTTCTTT
CDR3 protein: CASSEALRRNTEAFF

J gene: TRBJ2-5
clone size: once
D gene: NA
V gene: TRBV11-2
CDR3 DNA: TGTGCCAGCAGACGACCCGGCCGGGAGACCCAGTACTTC
CDR3 protein: CASRRPGRETQYF

J gene: TRBJ2-7
clone size: once
D gene: NA
V gene: TRBV4-2
CDR3 DNA: TGTGCCAGCAGCCAAGAAAGGAACCGTCACGAGCAGTACTTC
CDR3 protein: CASSQERNRHEQYF

J gene: TRBJ2-5
clone size: few
D gene: NA
V gene: TRBV29-1
CDR3 DNA: TGCAGCGTTGTAAAACAACAGGTTGAGGAGACCCAGTACTTC
CDR3 protein: CSVVKQQVEETQYF

J gene: TRBJ2-1
clone size: NA
D gene: NA
V gene: TRBV10-3
CDR3 DNA: TGTGCCATCAGTGAGTCGGGGGGCGGGTACAATGAGCAGTTCTTC
CDR3 protein: CAISESGGGYNEQFF

J gene: TRBJ2-3
clone size: NA
D gene: TRBD2
V gene: TRBV4-3
CDR3 DNA: TGCGCCAGCAGCCAGATCAGCGGGGGATTAACCCACACAGATACGCAGTATTTT
CDR3 protein: CASSQISGGLTHTDTQYF

J gene: TRBJ1-3
clone size: NA
D gene: NA
V gene: TRBV7-2
CDR3 DNA: TGTGCCAGCAGCTTAGGGGAGGGGCGTGGAAACACCATATATTTT
CDR3 protein: CASSLGEGRGNTIYF

J gene: TRBJ1-2
clone size: NA
D gene: TRBD1
V gene: TRBV27
CDR3 DNA: TGTGCCAGCAGTTTGTCCCCGGGACAGAACTATGGCTACACCTTC
CDR3 protein: CASSLSPGQNYGYTF

J gene: TRBJ2-1
clone size: NA
D gene: NA
V gene: TRBV6-6
CDR3 DNA: TGTGCCAGCAGTCCAGGGACTGGTACTGAGCAGTTCTTC
CDR3 protein: CASSPGTGTEQFF

J gene: TRBJ1-5
clone size: NA
D gene: NA
V gene: TRBV2
CDR3 DNA: TGTGCCAGCAGTGAGGGGAGCAATCAGCCCCAGCATTTT
CDR3 protein: CASSEGSNQPQHF

J gene: TRBJ2-7
clone size: NA
D gene: NA
V gene: TRBV18
CDR3 DNA: TGTGCCAGCTCACCATCCGGGGGTTCCTACGAGCAGTACTTC
CDR3 protein: CASSPSGGSYEQYF

J gene: TRBJ1-2
clone size: NA
D gene: TRBD1
V gene: TRBV2
CDR3 DNA: TGTGCCAGCAGTGAAGGACAGGGCTATGGCTACACCTTC
CDR3 protein: CASSEGQGYGYTF

J gene: TRBJ2-5
clone size: NA
D gene: NA
V gene: TRBV7-6
CDR3 DNA: TGTGCCAGCAGCTTAGGCCCAGGTGGCGGGTTCCAAGAGACCCAGTACTTC
CDR3 protein: CASSLGPGGGFQETQYF

J gene: TRBJ2-2
clone size: few
D gene: NA
V gene: TRBV7-3
CDR3 DNA: TGTGCCAGCAGTAACGGGGCTCCAGGGACCGGGGAGCTGTTTTTT
CDR3 protein: CASSNGAPGTGELFF

J gene: TRBJ2-1
clone size: NA
D gene: TRBD2
V gene: TRBV7-2
CDR3 DNA: TGTGCCAGCAGCTTAGCGGCGGGAGCGAATGAGCAGTTCTTC
CDR3 protein: CASSLAAGANEQFF

J gene: TRBJ2-5
clone size: NA
D gene: NA
V gene: TRBV5-4
CDR3 DNA: TGTGCCAGCAGCTCCGGGGAGACCCAGTACTTC
CDR3 protein: CASSSGETQYF

J gene: TRBJ2-1
clone size: NA
D gene: NA
V gene: TRBV28
CDR3 DNA: TGTGCCAGCAGGGAACTCTTGTCGGGTACCTACAATGAGCAGTTCTTC
CDR3 protein: CASRELLSGTYNEQFF

J gene: TRBJ1-1
clone size: NA
D gene: NA
V gene: TRBV6-5
CDR3 DNA: TGTGCCAGCTTTGGGGGCCATGGCACTGAAGCTTTCTTT
CDR3 protein: CASFGGHGTEAFF

J gene: TRBJ2-3
clone size: NA
D gene: TRBD2
V gene: TRBV10-1
CDR3 DNA: TGCGCCAGTGAACTAGCGGGGGCCCCAGATACGCAGTATTTT
CDR3 protein: CASELAGAPDTQYF

J gene: TRBJ2-5
clone size: NA
D gene: NA
V gene: TRBV2
CDR3 DNA: TGTGCCAGCAGTGTTCTAATGGGAGAGACCCAGTACTTC
CDR3 protein: CASSVLMGETQYF

J gene: TRBJ2-7
clone size: NA
D gene: NA
V gene: TRBV7-9
CDR3 DNA: TGTGCCAGCAGCTTAACAGGGAGTGAATCCGAGCAGTACTTC
CDR3 protein: CASSLTGSESEQYF

J gene: TRBJ2-1
clone size: NA
D gene: NA
V gene: TRBV9
CDR3 DNA: TGTGCCAGCAGCGTAGGGATAGCCCGGGACAATGAGCAGTTCTTC
CDR3 protein: CASSVGIARDNEQFF

J gene: TRBJ1-6
clone size: few
D gene: NA
V gene: TRBV18
CDR3 DNA: TGTGCCAGCTCACCAGGGACGGGTGTAAATTCACCCCTCCACTTT
CDR3 protein: CASSPGTGVNSPLHF

J gene: TRBJ1-1
clone size: NA
D gene: NA
V gene: TRBV6-1
CDR3 DNA: TGTGCCAGCAGTGGAAAGATGGGGGACAAGAACACTGAAGCTTTCTTT
CDR3 protein: CASSGKMGDKNTEAFF

J gene: TRBJ1-4
clone size: NA
D gene: TRBD1
V gene: TRBV7-9
CDR3 DNA: TGTGCCAGCAGCCCCATGGACAGGGCGGTTGAAAAACTGTTTTTT
CDR3 protein: CASSPMDRAVEKLFF

J gene: TRBJ2-5
clone size: few
D gene: NA
V gene: TRBV10-2
CDR3 DNA: TGCGCCAGCAGTGAGTCTCTTAGTGGAGAGACCCAGTACTTC
CDR3 protein: CASSESLSGETQYF

J gene: TRBJ1-1
clone size: NA
D gene: NA
V gene: TRBV11-3
CDR3 DNA: TGTGCCAGCGGGGGAGGCCCTCTCACTGAAGCTTTCTTT
CDR3 protein: CASGGGPLTEAFF